Each of the 16 T cell receptor beta chains below was sequenced from the same sample in a study of cytomegalovirus exposure and HLA in healthy donors. The PCR had 60 Vbeta and 13 Jbeta primers. Libraries were prepared by immunoSEQ multiplex PCR; TCRdb keeps only in-frame clonotypes and omits some of them. This sample yields around 210,000 clones, of which 65% to 85% are seen a single time; around 1.7% belongs to the top ten. The specimen was PBMCs. These receptors came from a man aged 50 to 60 in good health and CMV-seronegative.

This clone has a single count. The J gene is TRBJ2-2, the V gene TRBV7-2; TRBD2 aligns across 13 bases. Germline V gene sequence: CDR1 SGHTA, CDR2 FQGNSA. The CDR3 consists of 17 residues. Unmatched junction bases numbered 7, after V lost 3 bases and J lost 6 bases. CDR3 DNA: TGTGCCAGCAGCTTTAGGACTAGCGGGAGAGTACCCGGGGAGCTGTTTTTT. This sequence encodes CASSFRTSGRVPGELFF.

This clone was counted a few times. The chain employs TRBV5-1 and TRBJ2-7, with TRBD2 matching 8 bases. The CDR3 loop spans 15 amino acids. Germline assignment: CDR1 SGHRS and CDR2 YFSETQ. V lost 0 bases, J lost 6 bases, and 8 bases stayed unmatched. The CDR3 sequence: CASSLATGGPSEQYF. The CDR3 coding sequence is TGCGCCAGCAGCTTGGCCACGGGAGGGCCCTCCGAGCAGTACTTC. The whole variable domain, filled in from reference TRBV5-1 and TRBJ2-7, reads KAGVTQTPRYLIKTRGQQVTLSCSPISGHRSVSWYQQTPGQGLQFLFEYFSETQRNKGNFPGRFSGRQFSNSRSEMNVSTLELGDSALYLCASSLATGGPSEQYFGPGTRLTVT.

This clone was recorded once. V is TRBV4-1 and J is TRBJ2-1; the D is unclear. Germline loops: CDR1 MGHRA, CDR2 YSYEKL. Trimming removed 4 bases from V and 6 bases from J, with 10 bases in between. This CDR3 is 13 amino acids long. CDR3 nucleotide sequence: TGCGCCAGCAGCCTATCCTACTCCAATGAGCAGTTCTTC. Amino acid sequence: CASSLSYSNEQFF.

This chain links TRBV30 with TRBJ1-3, with a possible D match to TRBD1 (6 bases). CDR1 and CDR2 (germline): GTSNPN, SVGIG (reference sequence). CDR3 length: 14 amino acids. V was shortened by 2 bases and J by 4 bases, with 12 bases between the two germline ends. CDR3 in DNA: TGTGCCTGGAGTCAACGGACAGACGGAAACACCATATATTTT. Translated: CAWSQRTDGNTIYF. Filled out from reference TRBV30 and TRBJ1-3, the complete variable domain reads SQTIHQWPATLVQPVGSPLSLECTVEGTSNPNLYWYRQAAGRGLQLLFYSVGIGQISSEVPQNLSASRPQDRQFILSSKKLLLSDSGFYLCAWSQRTDGNTIYFGEGSWLTVV.

CDR3 DNA sequence: TGTGCCAGCAGTGAAACTAGCGGGAGGGTCCCCTACGAGCAGTACTTC. As protein: CASSETSGRVPYEQYF. The V call is TRBV2, the J call TRBJ2-7, with 13 bases aligning to TRBD2. In germline, CDR1 is SNHLY, CDR2 FYNNEI. The length of the CDR3 is 16 residues. Trimming took 2 bases from V and 2 from J; bases not matched to a gene: 3.

The chain recombines TRBV2 with TRBJ2-5; D is possibly TRBD1 (5 bases). CDR3 length: 12 amino acids. Trimming stripped 6 bases from V and 5 bases from J, with 10 bases between. CDR1 SNHLY and CDR2 FYNNEI come from the germline V gene. CDR3 region: CASSRVAETQYF. The CDR3 nucleotides read TGTGCCAGCAGCAGGGTTGCGGAGACCCAGTACTTC.

V is TRBV2 and J is TRBJ2-5; TRBD1 matches at 9 bases. Trimming took 8 bases from V and 5 from J; bases not matched to a gene: 3. The CDR3 is 12 amino acids. Per the germline V gene, CDR1 is SNHLY and CDR2 is FYNNEI. DNA of the CDR3: TGTGCCAGCGGACAGGGGTACGAGACCCAGTACTTC. It yields the protein CASGQGYETQYF. The whole variable domain, filled in from reference TRBV2 and TRBJ2-5, reads EPEVTQTPSHQVTQMGQEVILRCVPISNHLYFYWYRQILGQKVEFLVSFYNNEISEKSEIFDDQFSVERPDGSNFTLKIRSTKLEDSAMYFCASGQGYETQYFGPGTRLLVL.

The CDR3 nucleotides are TGTGCCAGCAGCCCGTGGACTTCTAACACCGGGGAGCTGTTTTTT. Protein: CASSPWTSNTGELFF. This chain links TRBV9 with TRBJ2-2, with a possible D match to TRBD2 (5 bases). Germline V gene data show CDR1 as SGDLS and CDR2 as YYNGEE. CDR3 length: 15 amino acids. The ends were cut back, 4 bases at V and 2 bases at J, with 12 bases in the middle.

The chain combines TRBV5-1 with TRBJ2-1, with 8 bases matching TRBD2. The CDR3 length is 15 residues. Germline loops: CDR1 SGHRS, CDR2 YFSETQ. J lost 2 bases, V lost 5 bases, and 6 bases had no gene match. CDR3: CASRWAGGAYNEQFF. The CDR3 DNA sequence: TGCGCCAGCAGATGGGCGGGAGGTGCCTACAATGAGCAGTTCTTC.

CDR3 residues: CASSKEGEQFF. The CDR3 DNA is TGTGCCAGCTCAAAGGAGGGTGAGCAGTTCTTC. J is TRBJ2-1 and V is TRBV11-3; D possibly corresponds to TRBD2 (6 bases). V lost 8 bases, J lost 9 bases, and 11 bases lay in between. Germline V gene lookup returns CDR1 SGHNT and CDR2 YENEEA. The CDR3 has 11 residues.

The V gene is TRBV6-5, the J gene TRBJ1-2; 8 nucleotides agree with TRBD1. The V segment lost 6 bases and the J segment 7 bases; nucleotides outside the gene matches: 13. Germline CDR1 reads MNHEY; CDR2 reads SVGAGI. CDR3 size: 15 residues. As DNA, the CDR3 is TGTGCCAGCAGCTCGACTTGGACAGGGCCCCTTGGCTACACCTTC. Protein product: CASSSTWTGPLGYTF.

V gene TRBV18 combines with J gene TRBJ2-5, with 7 bases that match TRBD1. The CDR3 extends over 14 amino acids. V lost 3 bases, J lost 2 bases, and 3 bases stayed unmatched. Germline assignment: CDR1 KGHSH and CDR2 LQKENI. The CDR3 sequence: CASSPRTGQETQYF. The DNA for the CDR3 is TGTGCCAGCTCACCGAGGACAGGACAAGAGACCCAGTACTTC.

This chain links TRBV2 with TRBJ2-1, with D tentatively TRBD2 (6 bases). This CDR3 region has 16 residues. CDR1 SNHLY and CDR2 FYNNEI come from the germline V gene. V was clipped by 6 bases and J by 0 bases, with 15 bases between them. In DNA, the CDR3 is TGTGCCAGCAGGGGCTCGGGGGTAAGCTCCTACAATGAGCAGTTCTTC. This gives the protein CASRGSGVSSYNEQFF.

This clone is a singleton in its sample. The rearrangement uses TRBV13 and TRBJ1-2; 7 nucleotides line up with TRBD1. Germline V gene lookup returns CDR1 PRHDT and CDR2 FYEKMQ (reference sequence). CDR3 size: 14 residues. J was trimmed by 5 bases and V by 5 bases; bases with no gene match: 8. The CDR3 reads CASSLDRAGYGYTF. Here the CDR3 DNA reads TGTGCCAGCAGCCTTGACAGGGCCGGGTATGGCTACACCTTC.

Regarding this clone: The sample contains more than one DNA sequence encoding this CDR3. V and J are TRBV4-1 and TRBJ1-3, with D possibly TRBD1 on 5 matching bases. The CDR3 runs to 17 residues. CDR1 MGHRA and CDR2 YSYEKL come from the germline V gene. Deletions cut 0 bases from V and 0 bases from J, with 12 bases between. Here the CDR3 DNA reads TGCGCCAGCAGCCAAGATCCCCGCGGGGGCTCTGGAAACACCATATATTTT. Translating gives CASSQDPRGGSGNTIYF.

The rearrangement links TRBV5-5 to TRBJ2-5; 8 nucleotides line up with TRBD2. With 2 bases clipped from V and 4 bases from J, the junction kept 13 bases outside the gene matches. The germline V gene has CDR1 SGHKS and CDR2 YYEKEE (reference sequence). The CDR3 sequence is 17 residues long. The DNA of the CDR3 is TGTGCCAGCAGCTTTGCCGGCCCGGGGGGGGCCTCAGAGACCCAGTACTTC. It yields the protein CASSFAGPGGASETQYF.